The clone carrying this T cell receptor (beta chain) has just a few counts. The sample has other DNA sequences that encode this CDR3 too. This sample was taken from a study of blood T cell repertoires in COVID-19. The wider study: PBMCs, B-cell-depleted T cells, or T cells were the source of the cDNA or gDNA that made up the material.

Germline V gene lookup returns CDR1 KGHDR and CDR2 SFDVKD. Trimming removed 6 bases at V and 0 bases at J, with 7 bases between. This CDR3 contains 13 residues. Only in-frame clones appear in the TCRdb table, and some are missing; sequencing was by immunoSEQ multiplex PCR. The table shows around 94,000 clones, with roughly 92% occurring only once. This sequence originates from a woman in her 50s with COVID-19, enrolled during active disease. The sample taken for sequencing was peripheral blood. The chain has TRBV24-1 and TRBJ1-1; D remains ambiguous. The CDR3 loop is CATSPGMNTEAFF. The CDR3 nucleotides are TGTGCCACCAGTCCGGGGATGAACACTGAAGCTTTCTTT.